This T cell receptor (beta chain) was obtained from a study of control samples from healthy donors and cancer patients (dated by TCRdb to the early 2020s). Receptors were amplified or captured by the immunoSEQ multiplex PCR assay. Here the immuneACCESS table is served through TCRdb, limited to in-frame sequences with V and J called. Missing clones are a known gap in these copies; in checked studies unresolved V genes cover under half, and the rest lacks a known reason. The sample profile shows under 150,000 clones; about nine tenths of them were found once. The leading ten clones occupy roughly 9% of the sample. Its CDR3 holds 13 amino acids, cysteine through phenylalanine. This entry keeps only the CDR3 DNA: 39 bases, framed from base 1. The germline ends are 10 bases apart after V is trimmed by 2 bases and J by 6 bases. The germline V gene (reference sequence) gives CDR1 as LNHDA and CDR2 as SQIVND.

Details on this clone: Its specific antigen is unknown. Base-call qualities are not available, and no considerably larger clone is one nucleotide away.

The chain couples TRBV19 to TRBJ1-1; no D gene call is confident. This receptor was identified in a woman in her twenties or thirties in good health. The sample comprised blood. Here the CDR3 is given as CASSIRGNSEAFF. The DNA reads TGTGCCAGTAGTATACGGGGTAACTCTGAAGCTTTCTTT.